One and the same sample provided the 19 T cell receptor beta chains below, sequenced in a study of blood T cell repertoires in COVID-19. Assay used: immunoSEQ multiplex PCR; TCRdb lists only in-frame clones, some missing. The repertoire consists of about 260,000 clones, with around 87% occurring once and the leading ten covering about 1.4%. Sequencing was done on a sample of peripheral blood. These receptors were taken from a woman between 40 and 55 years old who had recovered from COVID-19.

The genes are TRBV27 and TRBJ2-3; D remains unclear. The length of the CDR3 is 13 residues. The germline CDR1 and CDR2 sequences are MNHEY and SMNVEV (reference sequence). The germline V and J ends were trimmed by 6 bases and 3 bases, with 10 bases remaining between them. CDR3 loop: CASRRGQTDTQYF. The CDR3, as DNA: TGTGCCAGCAGGCGCGGTCAGACAGATACGCAGTATTTT.

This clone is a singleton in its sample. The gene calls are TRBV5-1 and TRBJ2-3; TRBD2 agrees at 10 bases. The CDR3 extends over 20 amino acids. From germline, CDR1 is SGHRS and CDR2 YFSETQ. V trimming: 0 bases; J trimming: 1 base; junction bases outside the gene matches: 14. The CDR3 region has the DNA TGCGCCAGCAGCTTGGGATCCACAGCGGGGGGGCGCTACGGCACAGATACGCAGTATTTT. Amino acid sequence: CASSLGSTAGGRYGTDTQYF.

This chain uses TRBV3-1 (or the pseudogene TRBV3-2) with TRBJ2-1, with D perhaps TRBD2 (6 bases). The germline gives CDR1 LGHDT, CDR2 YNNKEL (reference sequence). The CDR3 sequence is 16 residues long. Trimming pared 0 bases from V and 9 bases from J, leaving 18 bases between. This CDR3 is CASSQDTVWGGGEQFF. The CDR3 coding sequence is TGTGCCAGCAGCCAAGATACGGTCTGGGGAGGTGGTGAGCAGTTCTTC.

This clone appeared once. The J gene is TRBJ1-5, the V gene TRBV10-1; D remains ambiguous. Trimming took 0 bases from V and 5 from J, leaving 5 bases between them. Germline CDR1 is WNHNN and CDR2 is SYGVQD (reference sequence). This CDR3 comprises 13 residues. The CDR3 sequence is CASSESADQPQHF. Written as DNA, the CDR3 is TGCGCCAGCAGTGAGTCGGCTGATCAGCCCCAGCATTTT.

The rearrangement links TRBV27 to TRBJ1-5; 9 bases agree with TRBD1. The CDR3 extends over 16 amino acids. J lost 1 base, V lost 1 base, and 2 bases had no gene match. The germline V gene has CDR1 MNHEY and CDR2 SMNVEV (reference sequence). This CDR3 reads CASSLLGTGSNQPQHF. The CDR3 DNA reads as TGTGCCAGCAGTTTATTAGGGACAGGGAGCAATCAGCCCCAGCATTTT.

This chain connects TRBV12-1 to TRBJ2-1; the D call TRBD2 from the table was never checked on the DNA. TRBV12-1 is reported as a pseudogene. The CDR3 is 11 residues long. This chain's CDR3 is CASSLHNEQFF. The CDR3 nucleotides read TGTGCCAGCAGCCTACACAATGAGCAGTTCTTC.

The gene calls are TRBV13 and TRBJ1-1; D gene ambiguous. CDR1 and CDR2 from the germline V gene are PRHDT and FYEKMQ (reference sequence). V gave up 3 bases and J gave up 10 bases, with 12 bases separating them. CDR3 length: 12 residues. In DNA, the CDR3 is TGTGCCAGCAGCTTGCCCCCTGTGCGAGCTTTCTTT. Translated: CASSLPPVRAFF.

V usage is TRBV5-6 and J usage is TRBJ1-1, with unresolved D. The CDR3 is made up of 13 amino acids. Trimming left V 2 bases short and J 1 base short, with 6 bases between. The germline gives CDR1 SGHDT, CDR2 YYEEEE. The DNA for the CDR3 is TGTGCCAGCAGCTTTGGGCGGAACACTGAAGCTTTCTTT. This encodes CASSFGRNTEAFF.

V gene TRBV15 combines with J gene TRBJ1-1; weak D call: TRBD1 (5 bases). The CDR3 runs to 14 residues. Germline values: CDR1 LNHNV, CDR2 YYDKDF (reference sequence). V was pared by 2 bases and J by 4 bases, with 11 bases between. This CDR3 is CATSRYRGGTEAFF. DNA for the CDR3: TGTGCCACCAGCAGATATAGGGGTGGCACTGAAGCTTTCTTT.

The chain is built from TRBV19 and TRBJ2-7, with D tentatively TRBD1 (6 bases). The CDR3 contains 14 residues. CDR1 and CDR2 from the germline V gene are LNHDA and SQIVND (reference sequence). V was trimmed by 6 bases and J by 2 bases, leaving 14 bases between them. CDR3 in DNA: TGTGCCAGTAGCCGCCGGGACACCGCCTACGAGCAGTACTTC. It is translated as CASSRRDTAYEQYF. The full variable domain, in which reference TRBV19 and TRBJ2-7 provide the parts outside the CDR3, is DGGITQSPKYLFRKEGQNVTLSCEQNLNHDAMYWYRQDPGQGLRLIYYSQIVNDFQKGDIAEGYSVSREKKESFPLTVTSAQKNPTAFYLCASSRRDTAYEQYFGPGTRLTVT.

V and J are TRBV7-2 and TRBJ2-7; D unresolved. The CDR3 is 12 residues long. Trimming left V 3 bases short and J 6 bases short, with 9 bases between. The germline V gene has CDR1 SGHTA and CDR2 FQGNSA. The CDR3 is CASSFFLGEQYF. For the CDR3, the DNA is TGTGCCAGCAGCTTCTTTCTAGGCGAGCAGTACTTC.

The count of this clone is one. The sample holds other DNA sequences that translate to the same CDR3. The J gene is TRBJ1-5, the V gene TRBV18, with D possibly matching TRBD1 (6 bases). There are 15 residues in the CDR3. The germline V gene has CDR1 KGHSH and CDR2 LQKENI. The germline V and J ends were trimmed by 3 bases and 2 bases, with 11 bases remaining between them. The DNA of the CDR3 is TGTGCCAGCTCACCCGAGGGGGTTGGCAATCAGCCCCAGCATTTT. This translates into CASSPEGVGNQPQHF.

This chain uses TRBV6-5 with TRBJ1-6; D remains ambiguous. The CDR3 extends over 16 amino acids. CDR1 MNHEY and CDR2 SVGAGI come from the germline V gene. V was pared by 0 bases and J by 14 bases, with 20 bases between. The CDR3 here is CASSYSPLSGKGSLHF. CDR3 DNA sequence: TGTGCCAGCAGTTACTCCCCCCTTAGCGGAAAGGGATCCCTCCACTTT.

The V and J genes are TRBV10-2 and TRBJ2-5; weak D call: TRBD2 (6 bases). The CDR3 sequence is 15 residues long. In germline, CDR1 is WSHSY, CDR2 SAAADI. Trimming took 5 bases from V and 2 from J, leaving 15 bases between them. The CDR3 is CASSPRDWIQETQYF. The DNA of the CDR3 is TGCGCCAGCAGTCCACGGGACTGGATTCAAGAGACCCAGTACTTC.

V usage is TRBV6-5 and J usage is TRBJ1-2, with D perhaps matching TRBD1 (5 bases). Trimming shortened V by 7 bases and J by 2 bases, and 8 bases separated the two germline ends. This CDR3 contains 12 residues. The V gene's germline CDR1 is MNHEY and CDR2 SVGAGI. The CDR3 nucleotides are TGTGCCAGCACCGACAGAAACTATGGCTACACCTTC. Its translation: CASTDRNYGYTF.

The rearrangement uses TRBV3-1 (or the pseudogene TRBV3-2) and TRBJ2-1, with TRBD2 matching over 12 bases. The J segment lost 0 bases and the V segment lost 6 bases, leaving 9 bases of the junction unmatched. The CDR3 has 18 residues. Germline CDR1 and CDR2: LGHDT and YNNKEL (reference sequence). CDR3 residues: CASRTLAGGPSSYNEQFF. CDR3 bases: TGTGCCAGCAGGACACTAGCGGGGGGCCCCAGCTCCTACAATGAGCAGTTCTTC.

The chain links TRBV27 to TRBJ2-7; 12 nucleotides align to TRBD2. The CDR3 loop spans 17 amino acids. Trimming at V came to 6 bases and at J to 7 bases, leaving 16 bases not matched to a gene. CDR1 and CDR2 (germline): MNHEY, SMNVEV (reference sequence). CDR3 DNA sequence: TGTGCCAGCAGCCTCGGACTAGCGGGGACTAGGCGGAGGGAGCAGTACTTC. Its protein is CASSLGLAGTRRREQYF.

Here the CDR3 reads CASSTTPARYGYTF. Here the CDR3 DNA reads TGTGCCAGCAGTACAACCCCTGCTAGGTATGGCTACACCTTC. The rearrangement links TRBV6-2 or TRBV6-3 to TRBJ1-2; no clear D gene. The germline gives CDR1 MNHEY, CDR2 SVGEGT. With 5 bases removed from V and 5 bases from J, the gap between germline ends came to 15 bases. This CDR3 comprises 14 residues.

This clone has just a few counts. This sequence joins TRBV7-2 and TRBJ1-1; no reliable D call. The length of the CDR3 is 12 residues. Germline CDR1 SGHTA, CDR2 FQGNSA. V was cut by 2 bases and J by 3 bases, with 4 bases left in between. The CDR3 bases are TGTGCCAGCAGCTTACGCGACACTGAAGCTTTCTTT. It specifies CASSLRDTEAFF.